This T cell receptor beta chain was captured in a study of long-term antiretroviral therapy in people with HIV. Study results and caveats: Pre-ART expanded TRB clones stayed dominant throughout, though often decreasing after ART. Despite increasing after ART, diversity remained lower than that of transplant donor controls.

Trimming left V 8 bases short and J 0 bases short, with 17 bases between. This CDR3 has 16 amino acids. CDR1 MGHRA and CDR2 YSYEKL come from the germline V gene. This clone was counted a single time. Its antigen is currently unknown. Running of the v3.0 immunoSEQ assay took place at survey level. Using immunoSEQ multiplex PCR, the repertoire was profiled, and TCRdb retains in-frame clones only, with some absent. The table includes 35,000 to 50,000 clones, around nine tenths detected once. The chain is built from TRBV4-1 and TRBJ1-3; D call uncertain. The TCR comes from a woman aged 50 to 60 with HIV. The source was unsorted PBMCs, collected 0.1 years before starting antiretroviral therapy. As DNA, the CDR3 is TGCGCCAGCCCCCCTCTTCTGCGGGTCTCTGGAAACACCATATATTTT. Encoded protein: CASPPLLRVSGNTIYF.